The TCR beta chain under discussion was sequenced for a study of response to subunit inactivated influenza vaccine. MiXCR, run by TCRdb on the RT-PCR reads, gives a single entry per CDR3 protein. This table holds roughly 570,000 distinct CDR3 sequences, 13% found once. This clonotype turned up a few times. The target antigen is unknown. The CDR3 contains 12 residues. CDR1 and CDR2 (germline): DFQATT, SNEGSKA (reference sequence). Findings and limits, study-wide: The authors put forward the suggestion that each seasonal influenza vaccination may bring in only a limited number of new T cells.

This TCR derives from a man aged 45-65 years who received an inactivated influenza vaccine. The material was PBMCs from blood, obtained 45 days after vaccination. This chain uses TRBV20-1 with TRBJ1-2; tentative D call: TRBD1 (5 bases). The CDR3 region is CSFVQGAYGYTF. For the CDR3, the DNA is TGCAGCTTTGTCCAGGGCGCCTATGGCTACACCTTC.